This T cell receptor beta chain was observed in a study of T-cell reconstitution after alpha-beta-depleted transplantation in children. Study results and limitations: In patients about two months after transplant, alpha-beta T cells reportedly arose from several hundred expanded graft clones. It was newly produced T cells that mostly accounted for T-cell counts and diversity one year after transplant. Some patients showed high day-60 TCRbeta diversity, which derived from surviving recipient T cells and thymic progenitors.

This clonotype was observed a handful of times. What it binds is not known. CDR1 is LNHDA and CDR2 is SQIVND in the germline V gene (reference sequence). V shed 3 bases and J shed 0 bases, with 9 bases lying between them. There are 15 residues in the CDR3. During its preparation, the TCRbeta library received unique molecular identifiers. Each CDR3 protein is one row after TCRdb ran MiXCR on the PCR reads. The data hold fewer than 550,000 distinct CDR3 sequences, with about 10% observed a single time. The TCR was taken from a female patient aged 2-10 years who had a stem cell transplant for aplastic anemia, so the T cells may come from the graft donor. Specimen: PBMCs, mostly from graft donor cells, collected 180 days after TCRalphabeta/CD19-depleted stem cell transplant. V usage is TRBV19 and J usage is TRBJ1-5; D unresolved. CDR3 loop: CASSMRIYSNQPQHF. The DNA for the CDR3 is TGTGCCAGTAGTATGCGGATTTATAGCAATCAGCCCCAGCATTTT.